The clone carrying this T cell receptor (beta chain) turned up a few times. The V end lost 6 bases, the J end lost 0 bases, and 13 bases lay between the germline ends. Germline V CDR1 and CDR2: SQVTM, ANQGSEA. The CDR3 runs to 14 residues. This entry comes from a study of blood T cells in healthy people across ages. The second PCR ran roughly 6 to 11 cycles with a sample-barcoded 5' primer and J-beta primers. The authors tagged each cDNA molecule using a template-switch adaptor with 12 random nucleotides. TCRdb used MiXCR to reprocess the 5' RACE reads, holding one entry per CDR3 protein. Of 1.4 million to 1.5 million distinct CDR3 sequences in the sample, 35% to 45% were seen once.

This sequence was found in a woman aged 18-29 years in good health. Input material: blood. The rearrangement links TRBV29-1 to TRBJ2-3; D possibly corresponds to TRBD1 (5 bases). The CDR3 bases are TGCAGCGTCAAGGGGATAACTAGCACAGATACGCAGTATTTT. It yields the protein CSVKGITSTDTQYF.